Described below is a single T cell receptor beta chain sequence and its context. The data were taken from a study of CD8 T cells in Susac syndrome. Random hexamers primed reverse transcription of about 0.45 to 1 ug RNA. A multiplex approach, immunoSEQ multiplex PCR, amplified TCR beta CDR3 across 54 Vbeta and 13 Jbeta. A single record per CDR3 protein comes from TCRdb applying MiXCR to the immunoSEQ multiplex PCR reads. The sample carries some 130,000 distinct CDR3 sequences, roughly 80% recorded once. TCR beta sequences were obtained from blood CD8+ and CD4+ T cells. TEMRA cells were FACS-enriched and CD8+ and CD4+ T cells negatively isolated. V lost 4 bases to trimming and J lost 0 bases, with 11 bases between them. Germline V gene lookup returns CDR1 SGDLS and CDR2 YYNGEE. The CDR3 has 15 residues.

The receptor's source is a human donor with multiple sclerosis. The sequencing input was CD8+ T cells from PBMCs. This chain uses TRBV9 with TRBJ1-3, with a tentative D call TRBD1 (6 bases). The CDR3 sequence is CASSQQGGSGNTIYF. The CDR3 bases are TGTGCCAGCAGCCAACAGGGCGGCTCTGGAAACACCATATATTTT. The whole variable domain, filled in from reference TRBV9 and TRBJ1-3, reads DSGVTQTPKHLITATGQRVTLRCSPRSGDLSVYWYQQSLDQGLQFLIQYYNGEERAKGNILERFSAQQFPDLHSELNLSSLELGDSALYFCASSQQGGSGNTIYFGEGSWLTVV.